This note documents a single TCR beta chain sequence. This CDR3 is built from 15 residues. Between the trimmed V and J ends, which lost 5 bases and 0 bases, there was a span of 11 bases. Germline-derived CDR1 and CDR2 are ENHRY and SYGVKD. These data come from a study of shared clonotypes between healthy human individuals. Across the whole study: Three plates were used per donor for CD4 naive, three for CD4 memory, two for CD8 naive and one for CD8 memory.

Naive CD8 cells lacked CD45RO, underwent positive selection for CCR7 and left out terminally differentiated effector memory CD45RA+ cells. Sequenced by immunoSEQ multiplex PCR; TCRdb stores in-frame clones only, minus some. This sample has around 2.1 million clones, with 93% found just once. The rearrangement joins TRBV10-3 to TRBJ1-3, with D uncertain. The receptor was isolated from a man younger than 30 in good health. Some clones in this sample may be carry-over from other donors' samples. Sequencing input: naive CD8+ T cells from PBMCs. In DNA, the CDR3 is TGTGCCATCAGTAGTTTAAGTCTCTCTGGAAACACCATATATTTT. This sequence encodes CAISSLSLSGNTIYF.